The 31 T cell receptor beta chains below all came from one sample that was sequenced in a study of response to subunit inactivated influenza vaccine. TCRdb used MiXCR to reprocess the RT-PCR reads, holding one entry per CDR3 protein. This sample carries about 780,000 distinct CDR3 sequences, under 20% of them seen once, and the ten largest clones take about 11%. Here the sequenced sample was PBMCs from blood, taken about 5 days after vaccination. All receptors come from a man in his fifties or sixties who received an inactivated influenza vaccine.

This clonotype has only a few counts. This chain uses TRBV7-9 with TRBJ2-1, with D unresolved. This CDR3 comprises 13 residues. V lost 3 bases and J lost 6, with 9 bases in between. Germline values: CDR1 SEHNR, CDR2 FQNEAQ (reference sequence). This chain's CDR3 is CASSFGYGNEQFF. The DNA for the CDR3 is TGTGCCAGCAGCTTTGGATATGGCAATGAGCAGTTCTTC.

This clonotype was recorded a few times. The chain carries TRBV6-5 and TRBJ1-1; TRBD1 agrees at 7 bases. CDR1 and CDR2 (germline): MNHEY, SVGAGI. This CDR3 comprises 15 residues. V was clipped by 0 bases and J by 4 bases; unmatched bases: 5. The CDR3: CASSYSTGVATEAFF. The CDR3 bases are TGTGCCAGCAGTTACTCAACAGGGGTAGCCACTGAAGCTTTCTTT.

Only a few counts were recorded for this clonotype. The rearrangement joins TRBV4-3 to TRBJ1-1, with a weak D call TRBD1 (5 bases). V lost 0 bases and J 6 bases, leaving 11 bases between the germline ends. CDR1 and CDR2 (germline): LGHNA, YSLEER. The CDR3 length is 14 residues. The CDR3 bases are TGCGCCAGCAGCCAAGATAGGGGAAGGGCTGAAGCTTTCTTT. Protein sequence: CASSQDRGRAEAFF.

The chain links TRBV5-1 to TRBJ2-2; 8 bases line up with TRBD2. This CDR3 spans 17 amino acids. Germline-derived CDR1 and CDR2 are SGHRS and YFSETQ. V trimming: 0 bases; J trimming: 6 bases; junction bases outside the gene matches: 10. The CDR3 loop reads CASSLGQTLAASGELFF. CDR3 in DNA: TGCGCCAGCAGCTTGGGCCAGACACTAGCGGCCTCCGGGGAGCTGTTTTTT.

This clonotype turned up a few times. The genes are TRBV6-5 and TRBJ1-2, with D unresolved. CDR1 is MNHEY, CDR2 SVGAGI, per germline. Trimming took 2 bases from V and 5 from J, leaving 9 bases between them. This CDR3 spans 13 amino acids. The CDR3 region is CASSYVAGYGYTF. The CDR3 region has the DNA TGTGCCAGCAGTTACGTGGCAGGATATGGCTACACCTTC.

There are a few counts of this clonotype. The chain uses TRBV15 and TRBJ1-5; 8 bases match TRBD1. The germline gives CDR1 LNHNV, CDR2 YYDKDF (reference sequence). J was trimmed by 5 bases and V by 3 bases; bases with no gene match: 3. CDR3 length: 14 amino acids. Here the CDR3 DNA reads TGTGCCACCAGCAGGGACAGGGTTCATCAGCCCCAGCATTTT. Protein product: CATSRDRVHQPQHF.

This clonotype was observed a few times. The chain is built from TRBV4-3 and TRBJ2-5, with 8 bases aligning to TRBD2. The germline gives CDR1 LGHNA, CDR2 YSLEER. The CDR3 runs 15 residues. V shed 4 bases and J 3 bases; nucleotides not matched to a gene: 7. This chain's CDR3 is CASSRASSGEETQYF. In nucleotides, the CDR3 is TGCGCCAGCAGCCGTGCGAGTAGCGGGGAAGAGACCCAGTACTTC.

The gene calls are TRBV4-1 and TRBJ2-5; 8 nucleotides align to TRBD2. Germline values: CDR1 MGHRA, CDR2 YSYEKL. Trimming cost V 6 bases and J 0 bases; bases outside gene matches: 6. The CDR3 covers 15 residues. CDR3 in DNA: TGCGCCAGCAGTATTGCTAGCGGGTACCAAGAGACCCAGTACTTC. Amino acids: CASSIASGYQETQYF.

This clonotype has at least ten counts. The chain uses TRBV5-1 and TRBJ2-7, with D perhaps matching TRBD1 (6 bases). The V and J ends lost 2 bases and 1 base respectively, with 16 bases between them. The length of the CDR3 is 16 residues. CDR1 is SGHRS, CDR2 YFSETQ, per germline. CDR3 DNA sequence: TGCGCCAGCAGCTTTAGAGCTACAGGGATATCCTACGAGCAGTACTTC. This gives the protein CASSFRATGISYEQYF.

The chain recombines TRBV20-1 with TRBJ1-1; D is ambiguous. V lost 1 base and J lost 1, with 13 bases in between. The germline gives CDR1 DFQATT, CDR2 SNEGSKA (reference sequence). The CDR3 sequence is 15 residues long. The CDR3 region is CSARGVRPKNTEAFF. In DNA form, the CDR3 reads TGCAGTGCTAGAGGGGTCCGACCTAAGAACACTGAAGCTTTCTTT.

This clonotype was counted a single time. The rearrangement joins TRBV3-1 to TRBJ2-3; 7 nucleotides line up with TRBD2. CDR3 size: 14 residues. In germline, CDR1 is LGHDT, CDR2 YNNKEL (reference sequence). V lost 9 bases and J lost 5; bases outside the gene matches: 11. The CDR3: CASSQRLAGDTQYF. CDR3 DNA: TGTGCCAGTTCCCAACGACTAGCCGGAGATACGCAGTATTTT.

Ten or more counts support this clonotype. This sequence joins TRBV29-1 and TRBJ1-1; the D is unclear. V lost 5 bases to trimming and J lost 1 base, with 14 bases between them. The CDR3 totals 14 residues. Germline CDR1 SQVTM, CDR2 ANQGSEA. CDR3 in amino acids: CSVTQLGSNTEAFF. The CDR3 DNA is TGCAGCGTTACGCAGCTCGGGTCGAACACTGAAGCTTTCTTT.

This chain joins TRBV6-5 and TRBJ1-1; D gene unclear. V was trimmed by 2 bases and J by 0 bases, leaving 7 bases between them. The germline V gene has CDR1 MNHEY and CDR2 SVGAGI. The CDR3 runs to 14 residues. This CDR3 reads CASSYTEMNTEAFF. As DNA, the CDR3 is TGTGCCAGCAGTTACACAGAAATGAACACTGAAGCTTTCTTT.

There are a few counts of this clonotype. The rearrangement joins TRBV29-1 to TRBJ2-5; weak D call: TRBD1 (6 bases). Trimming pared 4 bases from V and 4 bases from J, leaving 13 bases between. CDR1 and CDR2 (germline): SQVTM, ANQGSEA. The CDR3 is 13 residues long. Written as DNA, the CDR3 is TGCAGCGTTGGCAGGGGTCAGGGAGAGACCCAGTACTTC. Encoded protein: CSVGRGQGETQYF.

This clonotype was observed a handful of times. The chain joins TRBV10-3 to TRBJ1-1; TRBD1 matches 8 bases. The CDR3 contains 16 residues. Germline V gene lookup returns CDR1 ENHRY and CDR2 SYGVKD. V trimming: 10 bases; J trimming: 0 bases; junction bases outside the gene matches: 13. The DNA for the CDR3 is TGTGCCACTTCTACAGGGGGTGAAGGCATGAACACTGAAGCTTTCTTT. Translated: CATSTGGEGMNTEAFF.

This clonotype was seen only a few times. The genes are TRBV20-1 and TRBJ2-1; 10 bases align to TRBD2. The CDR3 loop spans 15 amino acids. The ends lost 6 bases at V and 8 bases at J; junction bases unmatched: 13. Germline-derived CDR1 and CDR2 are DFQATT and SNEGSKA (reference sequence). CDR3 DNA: TGCAGTGCCTACCCCCCAGCGGGAGGGGGGTATGAGCAGTTCTTC. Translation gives CSAYPPAGGGYEQFF.

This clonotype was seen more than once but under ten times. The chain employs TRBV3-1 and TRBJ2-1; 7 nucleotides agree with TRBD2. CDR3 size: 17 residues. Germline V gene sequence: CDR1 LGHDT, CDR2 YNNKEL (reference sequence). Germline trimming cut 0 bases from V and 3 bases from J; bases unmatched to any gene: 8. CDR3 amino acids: CASSQDPRASGYNEQFF. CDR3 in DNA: TGTGCCAGCAGCCAAGACCCCCGGGCTAGCGGCTACAATGAGCAGTTCTTC.

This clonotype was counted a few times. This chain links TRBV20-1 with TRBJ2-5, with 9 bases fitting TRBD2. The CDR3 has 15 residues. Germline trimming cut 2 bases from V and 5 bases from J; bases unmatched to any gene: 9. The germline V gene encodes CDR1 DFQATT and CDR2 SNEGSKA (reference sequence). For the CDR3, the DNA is TGCAGTGCTAGAACCGCTGGACTAGCGAGGGAGACCCAGTACTTC. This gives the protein CSARTAGLARETQYF.

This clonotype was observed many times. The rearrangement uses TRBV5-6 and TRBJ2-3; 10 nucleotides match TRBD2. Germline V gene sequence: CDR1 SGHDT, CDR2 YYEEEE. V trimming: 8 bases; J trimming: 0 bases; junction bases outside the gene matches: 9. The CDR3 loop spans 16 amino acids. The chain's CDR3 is CASSPLLAGSTDTQYF. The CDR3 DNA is TGTGCCAGTTCGCCTCTACTAGCGGGAAGCACAGATACGCAGTATTTT.

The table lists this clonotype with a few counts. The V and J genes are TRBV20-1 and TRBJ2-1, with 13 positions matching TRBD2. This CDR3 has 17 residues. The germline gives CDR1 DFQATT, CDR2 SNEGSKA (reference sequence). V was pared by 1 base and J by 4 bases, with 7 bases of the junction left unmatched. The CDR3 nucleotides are TGCAGTGCTAGAGGGACTAGCGGGAGCATGGAGTACAATGAGCAGTTCTTC. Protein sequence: CSARGTSGSMEYNEQFF.

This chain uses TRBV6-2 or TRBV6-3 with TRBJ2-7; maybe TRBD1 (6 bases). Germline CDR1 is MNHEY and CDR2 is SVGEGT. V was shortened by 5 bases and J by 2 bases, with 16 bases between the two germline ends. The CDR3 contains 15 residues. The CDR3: CASSQTGLLPYEQYF. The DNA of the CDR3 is TGTGCCAGCAGTCAAACAGGGTTGTTGCCCTACGAGCAGTACTTC.

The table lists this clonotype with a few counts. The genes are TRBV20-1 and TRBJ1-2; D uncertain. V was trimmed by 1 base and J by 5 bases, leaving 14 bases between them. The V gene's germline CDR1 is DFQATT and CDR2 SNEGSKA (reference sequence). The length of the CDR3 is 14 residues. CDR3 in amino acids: CSARAVGQRYGYTF. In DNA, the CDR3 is TGCAGTGCTAGAGCTGTGGGCCAAAGATATGGCTACACCTTC.

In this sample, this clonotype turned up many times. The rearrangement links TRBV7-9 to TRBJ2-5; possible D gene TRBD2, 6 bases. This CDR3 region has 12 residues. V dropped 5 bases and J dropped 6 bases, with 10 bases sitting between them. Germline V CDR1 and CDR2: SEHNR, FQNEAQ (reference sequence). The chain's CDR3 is CASSRDWKTQYF. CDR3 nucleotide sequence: TGTGCCAGCAGCAGGGACTGGAAGACCCAGTACTTC.

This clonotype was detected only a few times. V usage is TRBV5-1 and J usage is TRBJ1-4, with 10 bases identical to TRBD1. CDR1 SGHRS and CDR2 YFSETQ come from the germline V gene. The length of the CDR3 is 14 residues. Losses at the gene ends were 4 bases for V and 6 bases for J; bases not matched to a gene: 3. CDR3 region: CASSSGTGDEKLFF. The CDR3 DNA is TGCGCCAGCAGCAGTGGGACAGGGGATGAAAAACTGTTTTTT. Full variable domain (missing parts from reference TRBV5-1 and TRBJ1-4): KAGVTQTPRYLIKTRGQQVTLSCSPISGHRSVSWYQQTPGQGLQFLFEYFSETQRNKGNFPGRFSGRQFSNSRSEMNVSTLELGDSALYLCASSSGTGDEKLFFGSGTQLSVL.

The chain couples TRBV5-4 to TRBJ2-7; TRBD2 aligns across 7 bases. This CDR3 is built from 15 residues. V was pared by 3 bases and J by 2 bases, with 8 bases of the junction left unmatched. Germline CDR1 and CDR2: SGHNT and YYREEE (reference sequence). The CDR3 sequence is CASSSGLVGTYEQYF. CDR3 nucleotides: TGTGCCAGCAGCTCCGGACTAGTGGGTACCTACGAGCAGTACTTC.

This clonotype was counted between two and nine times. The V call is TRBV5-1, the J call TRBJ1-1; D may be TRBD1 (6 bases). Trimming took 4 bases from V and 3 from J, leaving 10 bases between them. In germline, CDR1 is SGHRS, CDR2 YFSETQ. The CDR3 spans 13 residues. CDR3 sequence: CASSATGYTEAFF. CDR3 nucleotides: TGCGCCAGCAGCGCTACAGGGTACACTGAAGCTTTCTTT. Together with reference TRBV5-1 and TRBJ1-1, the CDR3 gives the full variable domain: KAGVTQTPRYLIKTRGQQVTLSCSPISGHRSVSWYQQTPGQGLQFLFEYFSETQRNKGNFPGRFSGRQFSNSRSEMNVSTLELGDSALYLCASSATGYTEAFFGQGTRLTVV.

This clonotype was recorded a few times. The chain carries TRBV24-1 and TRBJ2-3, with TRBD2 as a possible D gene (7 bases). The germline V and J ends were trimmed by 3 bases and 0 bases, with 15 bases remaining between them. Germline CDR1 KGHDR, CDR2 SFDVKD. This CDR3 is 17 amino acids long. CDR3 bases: TGTGCCACCAGTGATCCTGGGGGGGCCGTGAGCACAGATACGCAGTATTTT. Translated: CATSDPGGAVSTDTQYF.

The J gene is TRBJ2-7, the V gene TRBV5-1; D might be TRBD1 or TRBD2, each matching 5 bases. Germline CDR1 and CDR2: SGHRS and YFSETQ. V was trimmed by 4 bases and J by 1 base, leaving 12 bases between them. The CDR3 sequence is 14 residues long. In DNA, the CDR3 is TGCGCCAGCAGCAGGGACGGAGCTTCCTACGAGCAGTACTTC. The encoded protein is CASSRDGASYEQYF.

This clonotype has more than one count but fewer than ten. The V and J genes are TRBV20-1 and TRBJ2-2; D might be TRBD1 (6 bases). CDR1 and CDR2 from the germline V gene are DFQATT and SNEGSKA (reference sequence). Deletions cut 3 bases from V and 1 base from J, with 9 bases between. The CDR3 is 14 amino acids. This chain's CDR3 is CSASRQENTGELFF. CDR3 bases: TGCAGTGCTAGCCGACAGGAGAACACCGGGGAGCTGTTTTTT.

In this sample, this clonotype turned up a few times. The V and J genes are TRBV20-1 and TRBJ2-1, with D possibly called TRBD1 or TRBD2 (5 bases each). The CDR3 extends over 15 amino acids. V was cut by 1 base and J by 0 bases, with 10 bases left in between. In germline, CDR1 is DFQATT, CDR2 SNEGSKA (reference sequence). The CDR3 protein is CSARGGSSSYNEQFF. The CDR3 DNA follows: TGCAGTGCTAGAGGGGGGTCCTCCTCCTACAATGAGCAGTTCTTC.

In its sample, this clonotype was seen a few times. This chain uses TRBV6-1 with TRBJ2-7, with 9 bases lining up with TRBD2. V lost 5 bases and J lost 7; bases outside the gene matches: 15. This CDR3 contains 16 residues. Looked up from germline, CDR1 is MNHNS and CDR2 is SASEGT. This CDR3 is CASSRTTSGPYNEQYF. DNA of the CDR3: TGTGCCAGCAGTCGCACTACTAGCGGGCCCTATAATGAGCAGTACTTC.